These T cell receptor beta chains were read from a single sample in a study of cytomegalovirus exposure and HLA in healthy donors. Sequenced by immunoSEQ multiplex PCR; TCRdb stores in-frame clones only, minus some. The profile shows over 100,000 clones, around 78% of them singletons. The sequencing input was PBMCs. All receptors derive from a female donor in good health and CMV-seropositive. The CDR3 runs from the conserved cysteine through the conserved F or W. D genes are given only for firm matches. Clone size appears in some rows only: once, few, many, or a class for an expanded clone.

abundance | d_gene | j_gene | v_gene | CDR3aa | CDR3nt
. | . | TRBJ2-5 | TRBV18 | CASSPRGEETQYF | TGTGCCAGCTCACCCCGTGGGGAGGAGACCCAGTACTTC
. | . | TRBJ2-1 | TRBV12-1 | CASRTPCGGNHEQFF | TGTGCCAGCAGGACCCCATGCGGGGGCAACCATGAGCAGTTCTTC
. | TRBD2 | TRBJ2-3 | TRBV2 | CASTKVLAGGTDTQYF | TGTGCCAGCACCAAGGTCCTAGCGGGGGGCACAGATACGCAGTATTTT
. | . | TRBJ2-6 | TRBV2 | CASSEALQGTGANVLTF | TGTGCCAGCAGTGAAGCGCTTCAGGGTACTGGGGCCAACGTCCTGACTTTC
. | . | TRBJ2-2 | TRBV29-1 | CSAGSGELFF | TGCAGCGCAGGTTCCGGGGAGCTGTTTTTT
few | TRBD1 | TRBJ2-6 | TRBV9 | CASSVGGQGAIISGANVLTF | TGTGCCAGCAGCGTAGGGGGACAGGGGGCAATCATCTCTGGGGCCAACGTCCTGACTTTC
. | . | TRBJ2-7 | TRBV6-5 | CASSSGVWGLYEQYF | TGTGCCAGCAGTTCAGGGGTGTGGGGTCTCTACGAGCAGTACTTC
. | . | TRBJ2-1 | TRBV11-3 | CASSYGGISNEQFF | TGTGCCAGCAGCTATGGCGGGATAAGCAATGAGCAGTTCTTC
few | . | TRBJ2-4 | TRBV11-2 | CASSPSHFTGAKNIQYF | TGTGCCAGCAGCCCCTCACACTTTACGGGGGCCAAAAACATTCAGTACTTC
. | . | TRBJ1-5 | TRBV29-1 | CSVEVWPNQPQHF | TGCAGCGTTGAGGTGTGGCCCAATCAGCCCCAGCATTTT
. | . | TRBJ2-3 | TRBV5-1 | CASSTSAGARADTQYF | TGCGCCAGCAGCACATCCGCGGGGGCCCGCGCAGATACGCAGTATTTT
once | TRBD2 | TRBJ2-2 | TRBV19 | CASSPRGTSGSSSIGGELFF | TGTGCCAGTAGTCCCCGCGGGACTAGCGGGAGTTCCTCTATTGGCGGGGAGCTGTTTTTT
. | TRBD2 | TRBJ2-3 | TRBV10-2 | CASSEGLAGPHVLLWSDTQYF | TGCGCCAGCAGCGAAGGACTAGCGGGGCCTCATGTTCTGTTATGGTCAGATACGCAGTATTTT
few | TRBD2 | TRBJ2-2 | TRBV5-5 | CASSEGFWTSGLTGELFF | TGTGCCAGCAGCGAGGGGTTTTGGACTAGCGGACTCACCGGGGAGCTGTTTTTT
. | . | TRBJ1-2 | TRBV6-1 | CASSDQIYGYTF | TGTGCCAGCAGTGATCAAATTTATGGCTACACCTTC
once | . | TRBJ2-3 | TRBV10-3 | CAISEYLTSTDTQYF | TGTGCCATCAGTGAGTACCTGACTAGCACAGATACGCAGTATTTT
. | . | TRBJ2-3 | TRBV9 | CASSVAGLQSTDTQYF | TGTGCCAGCAGCGTAGCTGGACTCCAGAGCACAGATACGCAGTATTTT
. | . | TRBJ1-2 | TRBV27 | CASSLGIGGNNYGYTF | TGTGCCAGCAGTTTAGGGATTGGGGGGAATAACTATGGCTACACCTTC
. | TRBD2 | TRBJ2-7 | TRBV5-4 | CASSPAGGGRGPYEQYF | TGTGCCAGCAGCCCAGCCGGGGGGGGTCGCGGCCCTTACGAGCAGTACTTC
. | TRBD1 | TRBJ2-3 | TRBV7-9 | CASSGQGVTDTQYF | TGTGCCAGCAGTGGACAGGGCGTCACAGATACGCAGTATTTT
. | . | TRBJ1-2 | TRBV30 | CAWTSEAGGGYTF | TGTGCCTGGACGTCGGAAGCGGGGGGGGGCTACACCTTC
. | TRBD1 | TRBJ1-5 | TRBV6-1 | CASRTTGGSNQPQHF | TGTGCCAGCAGGACGACAGGGGGAAGCAATCAGCCCCAGCATTTT
. | . | TRBJ1-1 | TRBV18 | CASSPFQSPNTEAFF | TGTGCCAGCTCACCCTTCCAGTCCCCGAACACTGAAGCTTTCTTT
. | . | TRBJ1-6 | TRBV7-3 | CASSLDPGRSPLHF | TGTGCCAGCAGCTTAGATCCGGGTCGGTCACCCCTCCACTTT
. | TRBD1 | TRBJ1-1 | TRBV9 | CASSATGLGTEAFF | TGTGCCAGCAGCGCGACAGGGTTGGGCACTGAAGCTTTCTTT
once | . | TRBJ1-4 | TRBV28 | CASSFGDKTNEKLFF | TGTGCCAGCAGTTTTGGGGACAAGACTAATGAAAAACTGTTTTTT
. | TRBD2 | TRBJ2-1 | TRBV7-3 | CASSPLAGLTYNEQFF | TGTGCCAGCAGCCCTCTAGCGGGGCTAACCTACAATGAGCAGTTCTTC